This TCR beta chain was recorded in a study of shared clonotypes between healthy human individuals. Study overall: CD4 naive cells filled three plates per donor, CD4 memory three, CD8 naive two and CD8 memory one. Points from the study as a whole: Of the naive CD4 clonotypes, around 5.2% were shared across several donors. An effect of sequencing depth on clonotype sharing among donors was expected.

Germline trimming cut 2 bases from V and 6 bases from J; bases unmatched to any gene: 6. The CDR3 covers 14 residues. Per germline, CDR1 GTSNPN and CDR2 SVGIG (reference sequence). CD45RO-negative cells were positively selected for CCR7, leaving out terminally differentiated effector memory CD45RA+ cells. Recent acute infections and vaccinations were absent in the healthy HIV-negative adult donors. Sequenced by immunoSEQ multiplex PCR; TCRdb stores in-frame clones only, minus some. The sample lists more than 500,000 clones; around 96% were seen once. With respect to this clone: Its antigen is currently unknown.

The sample taken for sequencing was naive CD8+ T cells sorted from blood. The clonotype was recovered from a young woman in good health. This chain joins TRBV30 and TRBJ2-7; 11 bases agree with TRBD2. For the CDR3, the DNA is TGTGCCTGGAGTCTCCTAGCGGGAGGTTCCGAGCAGTACTTC. Translated, it gives CAWSLLAGGSEQYF.